This entry lists 30 T cell receptor beta chains sequenced from one sample in a study of T cells in localized non-small cell lung cancer. Profiling relied on immunoSEQ multiplex PCR, and the TCRdb table lists in-frame clones only, not all of them. The sample lists 75,000 to 90,000 clones, about four fifths occurring once. Sequences were derived from peripheral blood, sampled before any cancer treatment. These receptors all stem from a man aged 40 to 70 with stage I lung adenocarcinoma.

The CDR3 nucleotides read TGTGCCAGCAGCTGGGGGAGGGGAGGCGAACCCCTCCACTTT. Its translation: CASSWGRGGEPLHF. The V call is TRBV5-5, the J call TRBJ1-6; tentatively, D is TRBD1 (5 bases). The CDR3 covers 14 residues. CDR1 and CDR2 from the germline V gene are SGHKS and YYEKEE (reference sequence). Trimming took 3 bases from V and 12 from J, leaving 16 bases between them.

The chain uses TRBV9 and TRBJ1-1; 10 bases match TRBD1. The germline V gene encodes CDR1 SGDLS and CDR2 YYNGEE. This CDR3 has 17 residues. V trimming: 4 bases; J trimming: 1 base; junction bases outside the gene matches: 10. The CDR3 nucleotides read TGTGCCAGCAGCCCCAGGGACAGGGGTCGCGGGAACACTGAAGCTTTCTTT. Residues: CASSPRDRGRGNTEAFF.

The chain has TRBV6-5 and TRBJ1-2; D possibly corresponds to TRBD1 (5 bases). The germline V and J ends were trimmed by 7 bases and 8 bases, with 17 bases remaining between them. The CDR3 contains 13 residues. The germline V gene encodes CDR1 MNHEY and CDR2 SVGAGI. The CDR3 DNA follows: TGTGCCAGCAAAATCGACAGCCGGGACGGCTACACCTTC. Translation gives CASKIDSRDGYTF.

V usage is TRBV4-1 and J usage is TRBJ2-3, with D maybe TRBD1 (6 bases). The germline CDR1 and CDR2 sequences are MGHRA and YSYEKL. V lost 1 base and J lost 8, with 25 bases in between. The CDR3 has 18 residues. As DNA, the CDR3 is TGCGCCAGCAGCCAAGGCCTCAGGGGATCTACCCCACACGGTACGCAGTATTTT. This translates into CASSQGLRGSTPHGTQYF.

This clone was seen only once. The rearrangement links TRBV18 to TRBJ1-4; TRBD1 aligns across 8 bases. Germline CDR1 reads KGHSH; CDR2 reads LQKENI. With V trimmed by 1 base and J by 4 bases, 2 bases remained unmatched. CDR3 length: 15 residues. CDR3 amino acids: CASSPRTGNNEKLFF. The CDR3 coding sequence is TGTGCCAGCTCACCACGGACAGGGAATAATGAAAAACTGTTTTTT.

V usage is TRBV2 and J usage is TRBJ1-1, with 7 bases fitting TRBD1. CDR1 SNHLY and CDR2 FYNNEI come from the germline V gene. CDR3 length equals 14 residues. Trimming took 7 bases from V and 0 from J; bases not matched to a gene: 5. The CDR3 is CASNPGQLNTEAFF. The CDR3 coding sequence is TGTGCCAGCAACCCGGGACAGCTGAACACTGAAGCTTTCTTT.

The gene calls are TRBV5-1 and TRBJ1-4, with a weak D call TRBD1 (5 bases). Germline CDR1 and CDR2: SGHRS and YFSETQ. The CDR3 sequence is 15 residues long. V shed 4 bases and J shed 6 bases, with 16 bases lying between them. The CDR3 nucleotides read TGCGCCAGCAGCCTCAGACAGCCCGAACATGAAAAACTGTTTTTT. Its translation: CASSLRQPEHEKLFF.

The V and J genes are TRBV19 and TRBJ2-6; D could derive from TRBD1 or TRBD2 (5 bases each). Trimming cost V 3 bases and J 0 bases, with 15 bases left between them. This CDR3 contains 18 residues. Germline CDR1 is LNHDA and CDR2 is SQIVND (reference sequence). CDR3 protein: CASSIRGRESSGANVLTF. DNA of the CDR3: TGTGCCAGTAGTATCCGTGGCAGGGAGAGCTCTGGGGCCAACGTCCTGACTTTC.

This chain joins TRBV5-4 and TRBJ2-2; 16 bases line up with TRBD2. The CDR3 loop spans 18 amino acids. Trimming at V came to 3 bases and at J to 4 bases, leaving 6 bases not matched to a gene. Germline CDR1 SGHNT, CDR2 YYREEE (reference sequence). CDR3 coding DNA: TGTGCCAGCAGCTCTGGGACTAGCGGGAGGGCCAGCACCGGGGAGCTGTTTTTT. The encoded protein is CASSSGTSGRASTGELFF.

The rearrangement joins TRBV18 to TRBJ2-5; 8 bases are shared with TRBD1. V shed 3 bases and J 6 bases; nucleotides not matched to a gene: 9. The CDR3 runs 15 residues. Germline V gene data show CDR1 as KGHSH and CDR2 as LQKENI. CDR3 sequence: CASSPGQGPLKTQYF. The CDR3 DNA reads TGTGCCAGCTCACCTGGACAGGGTCCTCTGAAGACCCAGTACTTC.

V gene TRBV5-1 combines with J gene TRBJ1-2, with a weak D call TRBD1 (6 bases). The CDR3 loop spans 13 amino acids. Germline-derived CDR1 and CDR2 are SGHRS and YFSETQ. V shed 4 bases and J shed 8 bases, with 15 bases lying between them. The CDR3 spells CASSLAQGGGYTF. CDR3 sequence (DNA): TGCGCCAGCAGCCTGGCCCAAGGGGGGGGCTACACCTTC.

The genes are TRBV18 and TRBJ2-1, with 7 bases matching TRBD1. Trimming cost V 2 bases and J 9 bases; bases outside gene matches: 4. Germline-derived CDR1 and CDR2 are KGHSH and LQKENI. The CDR3 totals 13 residues. The CDR3 DNA is TGTGCCAGCTCACCAGAGGGGGCTGGTGAGCAGTTCTTC. Translation gives CASSPEGAGEQFF.

The rearrangement uses TRBV7-2 and TRBJ1-2; 9 bases line up with TRBD1. The CDR3 extends over 16 amino acids. Losses at the gene ends were 4 bases for V and 8 bases for J; bases not matched to a gene: 14. The germline V gene has CDR1 SGHTA and CDR2 FQGNSA. The CDR3 bases are TGTGCCAGCAGCTATACCCCCGGGACAGGGAGGTCAGGCTACACCTTC. Its protein is CASSYTPGTGRSGYTF.

This clone is a singleton in its sample. This sequence joins TRBV4-1 and TRBJ2-7, with D unclear. Germline V gene sequence: CDR1 MGHRA, CDR2 YSYEKL. CDR3 size: 12 residues. The V gene lost 0 bases and the J gene lost 9 bases, with 9 bases spanning the gap. The CDR3 DNA sequence: TGCGCCAGCAGCCAAGATTCTGGCGTGCAGTACTTC. Translated, it gives CASSQDSGVQYF.

The V and J genes are TRBV6-6 and TRBJ1-2; 7 nucleotides line up with TRBD1. CDR3 length: 12 residues. Trimming took 6 bases from V and 2 from J; bases not matched to a gene: 0. Looked up from germline, CDR1 is MNHNY and CDR2 is SVGAGI (reference sequence). CDR3 in amino acids: CASRGQNYGYTF. The CDR3 DNA reads TGTGCCAGCAGGGGACAGAACTATGGCTACACCTTC.

The rearrangement joins TRBV28 to TRBJ2-1; D is perhaps TRBD1 or TRBD2 (5 bases each). Germline CDR1 is MDHEN and CDR2 is SYDVKM. V lost 4 bases and J lost 4, with 14 bases in between. The CDR3 runs 15 residues. Here the CDR3 reads CASSSRGRAYNEQFF. CDR3 DNA: TGTGCCAGCAGTTCACGGGGCAGGGCTTACAATGAGCAGTTCTTC.

The rearrangement links TRBV9 to TRBJ1-5, with 8 bases aligning to TRBD1. The CDR3 has 14 amino acids. Trimming took 4 bases from V and 6 from J; bases not matched to a gene: 6. The germline gives CDR1 SGDLS, CDR2 YYNGEE. The CDR3 region has the DNA TGTGCCAGCAGCTTAGACAGGGGAGGTCAGCCCCAGCATTTT. This encodes CASSLDRGGQPQHF.

The chain has TRBV19 and TRBJ2-7; tentative D call: TRBD1 (5 bases). The CDR3 consists of 14 residues. Trimming took 3 bases from V and 6 from J, leaving 15 bases between them. Germline V gene lookup returns CDR1 LNHDA and CDR2 SQIVND (reference sequence). CDR3 protein: CASSINRSLREQYF. The CDR3, as DNA: TGTGCCAGTAGTATCAACAGGAGCCTACGCGAGCAGTACTTC.

The gene calls are TRBV2 and TRBJ1-4, with D possibly TRBD1 on 6 matching bases. This CDR3 region has 15 residues. Trimming removed 1 base from V and 6 bases from J, with 12 bases in between. Germline CDR1 is SNHLY and CDR2 is FYNNEI. The CDR3 spells CASSEVGGGDEKLFF. CDR3 coding DNA: TGTGCCAGCAGTGAAGTCGGCGGGGGCGATGAAAAACTGTTTTTT.

This chain uses TRBV19 with TRBJ2-7, with D uncertain. CDR1 and CDR2 from the germline V gene are LNHDA and SQIVND (reference sequence). The CDR3 has 13 amino acids. V was trimmed by 2 bases and J by 3 bases, leaving 8 bases between them. The CDR3, as DNA: TGTGCCAGTAGTATAAACGCAGGCTACGAGCAGTACTTC. Translated, it gives CASSINAGYEQYF. Based on the CDR3 plus reference TRBV19 and TRBJ2-7, the full variable domain is DGGITQSPKYLFRKEGQNVTLSCEQNLNHDAMYWYRQDPGQGLRLIYYSQIVNDFQKGDIAEGYSVSREKKESFPLTVTSAQKNPTAFYLCASSINAGYEQYFGPGTRLTVT.

In its sample, this clone was seen once. The CDR3 loop reads CASSFHQGTTEAFF. CDR3 DNA: TGTGCCAGCAGCTTTCACCAGGGGACCACTGAAGCTTTCTTT. This chain uses TRBV7-9 with TRBJ1-1, with D tentatively TRBD1 (6 bases). The CDR3 totals 14 residues. Germline assignment: CDR1 SEHNR and CDR2 FQNEAQ (reference sequence). V lost 3 bases and J 4 bases, leaving 12 bases between the germline ends.

The gene calls are TRBV5-5 and TRBJ2-7; 8 nucleotides align to TRBD1. The CDR3 is 15 residues long. V shed 2 bases, J shed 3 bases, and the junction held 7 bases outside the gene matches. The germline V gene has CDR1 SGHKS and CDR2 YYEKEE (reference sequence). The CDR3 protein is CASSLERTGIYEQYF. In DNA, the CDR3 is TGTGCCAGCAGCTTAGAAAGGACAGGGATCTACGAGCAGTACTTC.

The gene calls are TRBV5-4 and TRBJ1-1, with D unclear. The CDR3 extends over 13 amino acids. V was shortened by 4 bases and J by 2 bases, with 9 bases between the two germline ends. Germline V gene sequence: CDR1 SGHNT, CDR2 YYREEE (reference sequence). The CDR3 bases are TGTGCCAGCAGCCCTGGGCTAAACACTGAAGCTTTCTTT. It encodes CASSPGLNTEAFF.

The chain employs TRBV21-1 and TRBJ2-1; the D call of TRBD1 is as the table states it, not checked on the DNA. TRBV21-1 is a recognized pseudogene. This CDR3 is built from 14 residues. The CDR3 reads CASSLPGQTHEQFF. The CDR3 DNA sequence: TGTGCCAGCAGCCTACCGGGACAGACCCATGAGCAGTTCTTC.

The genes are TRBV7-6 and TRBJ1-2; D is possibly TRBD1 (5 bases). Per the germline V gene, CDR1 is SGHVS and CDR2 is FNYEAQ. V lost 5 bases and J lost 5, with 15 bases in between. This CDR3 has 14 amino acids. The CDR3 protein is CASSPSGEGYGYTF. The CDR3 nucleotides read TGTGCCAGCAGCCCTTCGGGGGAGGGATATGGCTACACCTTC.

The CDR3 DNA reads TGTGCCAGCAGTGTCAACCAGGTCCGGGGGAGCGGGCAGTACTTC. Its translation is CASSVNQVRGSGQYF. This rearrangement joins TRBV28 to TRBJ2-7; TRBD2 might be the D (6 bases). Germline V gene data show CDR1 as MDHEN and CDR2 as SYDVKM. Deletions cut 5 bases from V and 9 bases from J, with 23 bases between. The CDR3 contains 15 residues.

V is TRBV7-2 and J is TRBJ2-2, with 8 bases lining up with TRBD1. The length of the CDR3 is 14 residues. The V and J ends lost 11 bases and 3 bases, in that order; junction bases with no gene match: 8. CDR1 is SGHTA and CDR2 is FQGNSA in the germline V gene. The CDR3 sequence: CALGGRGHTGELFF. As DNA, the CDR3 is TGTGCCTTAGGGGGCAGGGGGCACACCGGGGAGCTGTTTTTT.

This clone was found once. This chain uses TRBV18 with TRBJ1-1; D is ambiguous. Germline values: CDR1 KGHSH, CDR2 LQKENI. With 3 bases removed from V and 2 bases from J, the gap between germline ends came to 7 bases. The CDR3 sequence is 13 residues long. The CDR3 region has the DNA TGTGCCAGCTCACCCTACAGTAACACTGAAGCTTTCTTT. Amino acid sequence: CASSPYSNTEAFF.

This clone appeared once. The rearrangement joins TRBV5-1 to TRBJ2-5, with TRBD1 as a possible D gene (5 bases). V lost 4 bases to trimming and J lost 1 base, with 11 bases between them. The CDR3 length is 14 residues. Looked up from germline, CDR1 is SGHRS and CDR2 is YFSETQ. The CDR3 region has the DNA TGCGCCAGCAGCCTCTCTGGGGCCCAAGAGACCCAGTACTTC. This encodes CASSLSGAQETQYF.

This clone is categorized as medium-sized. This chain connects TRBV7-9 to TRBJ1-4, with D uncertain. Germline CDR1 reads SEHNR; CDR2 reads FQNEAQ (reference sequence). The CDR3 consists of 12 residues. V lost 1 base to trimming and J lost 4 bases, with 1 base between them. The CDR3 DNA is TGTGCCAGCAGCTTAGATAATGAAAAACTGTTTTTT. This sequence encodes CASSLDNEKLFF.